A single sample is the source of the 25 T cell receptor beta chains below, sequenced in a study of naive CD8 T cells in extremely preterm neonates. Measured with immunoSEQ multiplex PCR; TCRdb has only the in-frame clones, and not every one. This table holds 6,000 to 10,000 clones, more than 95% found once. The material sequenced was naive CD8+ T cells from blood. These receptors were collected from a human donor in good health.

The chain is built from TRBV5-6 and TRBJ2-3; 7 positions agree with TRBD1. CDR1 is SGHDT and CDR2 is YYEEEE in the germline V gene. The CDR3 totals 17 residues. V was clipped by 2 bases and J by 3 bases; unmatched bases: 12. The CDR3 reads CASSFGEGAGETDTQYF. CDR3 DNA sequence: TGTGCCAGCAGCTTTGGCGAGGGGGCCGGGGAAACAGATACGCAGTATTTT.

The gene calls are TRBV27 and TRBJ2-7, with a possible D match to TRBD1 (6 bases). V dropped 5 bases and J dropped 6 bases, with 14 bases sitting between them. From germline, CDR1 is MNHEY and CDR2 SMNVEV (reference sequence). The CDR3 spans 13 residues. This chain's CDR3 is CASSKIQGAEQYF. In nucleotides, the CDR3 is TGTGCCAGCAGTAAGATACAGGGTGCCGAGCAGTACTTC.

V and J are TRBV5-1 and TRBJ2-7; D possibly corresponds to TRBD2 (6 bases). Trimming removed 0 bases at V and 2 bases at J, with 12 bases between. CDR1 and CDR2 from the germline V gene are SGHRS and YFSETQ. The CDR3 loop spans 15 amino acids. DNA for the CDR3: TGCGCCAGCAGCTTGGGGAGGGGTTTCGCCTACGAGCAGTACGTC. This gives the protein CASSLGRGFAYEQYV.

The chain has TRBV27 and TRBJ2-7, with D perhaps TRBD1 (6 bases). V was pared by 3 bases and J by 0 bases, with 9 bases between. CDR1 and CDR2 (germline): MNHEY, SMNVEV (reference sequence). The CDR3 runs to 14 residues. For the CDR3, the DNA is TGTGCCAGCAGTTTGGACAGAAACTCCTACGAGCAGTACGTC. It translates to CASSLDRNSYEQYV.

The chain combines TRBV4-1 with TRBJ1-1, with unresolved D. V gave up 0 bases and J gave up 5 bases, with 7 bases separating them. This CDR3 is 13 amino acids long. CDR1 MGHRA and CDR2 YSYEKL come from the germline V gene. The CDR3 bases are TGCGCCAGCAGCCAAGAGGGGAGGACTGAAGCTTTCTTT. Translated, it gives CASSQEGRTEAFF.

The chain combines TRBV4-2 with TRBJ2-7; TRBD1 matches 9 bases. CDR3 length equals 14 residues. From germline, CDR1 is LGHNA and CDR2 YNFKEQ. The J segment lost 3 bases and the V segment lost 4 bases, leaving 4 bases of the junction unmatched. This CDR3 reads CASSLDRGNYEQYF. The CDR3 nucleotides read TGTGCCAGCAGCCTGGACAGGGGCAACTACGAGCAGTACTTC.

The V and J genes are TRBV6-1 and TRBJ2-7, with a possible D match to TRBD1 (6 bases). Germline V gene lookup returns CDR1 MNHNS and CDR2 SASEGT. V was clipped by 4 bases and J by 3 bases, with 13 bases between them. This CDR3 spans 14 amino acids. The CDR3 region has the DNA TGTGCCAGCAGTGCCGGGACACAGTACTACGAGCAGTACTTC. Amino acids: CASSAGTQYYEQYF.

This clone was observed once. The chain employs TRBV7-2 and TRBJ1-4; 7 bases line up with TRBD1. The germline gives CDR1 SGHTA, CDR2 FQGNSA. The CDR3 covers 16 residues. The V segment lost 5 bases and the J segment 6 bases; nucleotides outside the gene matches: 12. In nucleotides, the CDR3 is TGTGCCAGCAGCCCGGGACAGCGATTACGGGATGAAAAACTGTTTTTT. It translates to CASSPGQRLRDEKLFF.

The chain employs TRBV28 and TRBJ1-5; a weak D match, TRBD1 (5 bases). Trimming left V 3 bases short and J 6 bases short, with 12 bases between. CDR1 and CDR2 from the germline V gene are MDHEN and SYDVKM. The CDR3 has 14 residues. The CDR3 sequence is CASSFGVGGQPQHF. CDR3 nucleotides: TGTGCCAGCAGTTTTGGGGTGGGGGGTCAGCCCCAGCATTTT. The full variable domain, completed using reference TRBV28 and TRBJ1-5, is DVKVTQSSRYLVKRTGEKVFLECVQDMDHENMFWYRQDPGLGLRLIYFSYDVKMKEKGDIPEGYSVSREKKERFSLILESASTNQTSMYLCASSFGVGGQPQHFGDGTRLSIL.

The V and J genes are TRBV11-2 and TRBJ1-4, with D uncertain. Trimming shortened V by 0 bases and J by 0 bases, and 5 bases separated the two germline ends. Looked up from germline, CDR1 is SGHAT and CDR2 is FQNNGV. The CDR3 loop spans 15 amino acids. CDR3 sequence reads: CASSLERATNEKLFF. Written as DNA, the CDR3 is TGTGCCAGCAGCTTAGAGCGGGCAACTAATGAAAAACTGTTTTTT.

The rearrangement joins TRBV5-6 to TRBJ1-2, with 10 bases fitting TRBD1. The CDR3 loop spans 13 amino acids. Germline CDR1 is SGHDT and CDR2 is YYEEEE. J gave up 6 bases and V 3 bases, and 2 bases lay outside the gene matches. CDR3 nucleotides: TGTGCCAGCAGCTACGGGACAGGGGATGGCTACACCTTC. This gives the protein CASSYGTGDGYTF.

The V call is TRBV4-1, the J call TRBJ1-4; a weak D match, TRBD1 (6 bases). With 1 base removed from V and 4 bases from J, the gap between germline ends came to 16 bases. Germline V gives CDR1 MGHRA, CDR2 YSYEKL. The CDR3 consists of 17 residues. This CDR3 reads CASSQVARQVFNEKLFF. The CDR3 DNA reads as TGCGCCAGCAGCCAAGTGGCCCGACAGGTTTTTAATGAAAAACTGTTTTTT.

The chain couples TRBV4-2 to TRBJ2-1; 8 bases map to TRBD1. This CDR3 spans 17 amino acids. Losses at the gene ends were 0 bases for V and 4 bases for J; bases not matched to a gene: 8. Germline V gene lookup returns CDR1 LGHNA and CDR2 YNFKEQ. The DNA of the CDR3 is TGTGCCAGCAGCCAAGATCTCGCAGGGGGCGTTTACAATGAGCAGTTCTTC. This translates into CASSQDLAGGVYNEQFF.

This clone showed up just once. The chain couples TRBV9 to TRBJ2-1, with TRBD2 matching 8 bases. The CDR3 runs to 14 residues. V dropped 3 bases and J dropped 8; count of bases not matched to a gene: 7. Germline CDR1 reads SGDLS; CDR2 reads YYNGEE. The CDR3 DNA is TGTGCCAGCAGCGCCAGCGGGAGTGGAGATGAGCAGTTCTTC. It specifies CASSASGSGDEQFF.

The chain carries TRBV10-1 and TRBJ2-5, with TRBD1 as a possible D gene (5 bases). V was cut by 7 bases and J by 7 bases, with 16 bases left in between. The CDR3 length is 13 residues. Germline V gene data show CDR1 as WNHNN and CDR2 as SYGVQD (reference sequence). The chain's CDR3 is CASTPGDSRTQYF. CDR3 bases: TGCGCCAGCACTCCGGGCGACAGTCGGACCCAGTACTTC.

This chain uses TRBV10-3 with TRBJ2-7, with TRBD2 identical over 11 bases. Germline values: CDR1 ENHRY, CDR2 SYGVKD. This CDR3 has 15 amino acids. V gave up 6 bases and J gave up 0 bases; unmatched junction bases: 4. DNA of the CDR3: TGTGCCATCAGGGTGGGACTAGCGGACTCCTACGAGCAGTACTTC. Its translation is CAIRVGLADSYEQYF.

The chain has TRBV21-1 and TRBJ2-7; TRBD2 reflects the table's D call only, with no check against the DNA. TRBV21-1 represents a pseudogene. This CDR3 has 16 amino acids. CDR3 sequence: CASSLGLAGPTTKQYV. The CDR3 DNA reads TGTGCCAGCAGCTTAGGACTAGCGGGACCCACTACGAAGCAGTACGTC.

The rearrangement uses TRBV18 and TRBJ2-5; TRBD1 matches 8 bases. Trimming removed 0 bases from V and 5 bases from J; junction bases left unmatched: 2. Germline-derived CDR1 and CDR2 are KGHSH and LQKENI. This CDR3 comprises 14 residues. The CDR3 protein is CASSPPTGDETQYF. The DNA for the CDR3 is TGTGCCAGCTCACCACCGACAGGGGATGAGACCCAGTACTTC.

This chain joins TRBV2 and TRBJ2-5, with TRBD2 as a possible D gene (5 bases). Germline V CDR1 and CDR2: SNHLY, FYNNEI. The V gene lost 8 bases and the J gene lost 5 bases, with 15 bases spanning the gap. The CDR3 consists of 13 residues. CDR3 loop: CASGETGRETQYF. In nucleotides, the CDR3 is TGTGCCAGCGGGGAGACCGGACGGGAGACCCAGTACTTC.

In nucleotides, the CDR3 is TGTGCCAGCAGCTTTCTGGACTCCCCAGGCACAGATACGCAGTATTTT. Translated, it gives CASSFLDSPGTDTQYF. The chain combines TRBV11-1 with TRBJ2-3; perhaps TRBD2 as D (5 bases). CDR3 size: 16 residues. The germline gives CDR1 SGHAT, CDR2 FQDESV (reference sequence). Trimming removed 3 bases at V and 1 base at J, with 14 bases between.

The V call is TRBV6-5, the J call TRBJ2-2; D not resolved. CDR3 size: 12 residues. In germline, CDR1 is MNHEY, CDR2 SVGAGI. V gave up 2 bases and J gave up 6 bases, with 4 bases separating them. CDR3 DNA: TGTGCCAGCAGTTACCGGGCCGGGGAGCTGTTTTTT. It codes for CASSYRAGELFF.

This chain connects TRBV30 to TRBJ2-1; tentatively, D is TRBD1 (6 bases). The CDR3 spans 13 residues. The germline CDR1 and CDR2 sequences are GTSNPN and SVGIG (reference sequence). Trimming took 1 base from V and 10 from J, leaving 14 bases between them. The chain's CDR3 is CAWSATGLYEQFF. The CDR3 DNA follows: TGTGCCTGGAGTGCTACAGGGCTCTACGAGCAGTTCTTC.

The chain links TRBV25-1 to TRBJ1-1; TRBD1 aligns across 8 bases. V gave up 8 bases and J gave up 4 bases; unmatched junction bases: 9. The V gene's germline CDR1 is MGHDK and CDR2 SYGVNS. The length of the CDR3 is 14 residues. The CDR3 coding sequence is TGTGCCAGCGGCCCTGGACAGGGACGCACTGAAGCTTTCTTT. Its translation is CASGPGQGRTEAFF.

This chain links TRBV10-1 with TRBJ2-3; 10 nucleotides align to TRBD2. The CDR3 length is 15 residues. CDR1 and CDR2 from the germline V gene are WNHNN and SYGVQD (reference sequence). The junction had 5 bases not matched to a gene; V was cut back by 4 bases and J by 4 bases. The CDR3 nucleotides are TGCGCCAGCAGTGGGACTAGCGGTGGCGCAGATACGCAGTATTTT. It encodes CASSGTSGGADTQYF.

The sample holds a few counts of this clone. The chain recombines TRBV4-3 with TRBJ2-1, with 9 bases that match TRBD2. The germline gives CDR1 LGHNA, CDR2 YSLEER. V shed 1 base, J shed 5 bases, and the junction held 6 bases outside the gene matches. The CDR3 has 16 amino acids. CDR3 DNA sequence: TGCGCCAGCAGCCAAGCCCAACTAGCGGGTAACAATGAGCAGTTCTTC. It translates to CASSQAQLAGNNEQFF.